Described below is a single T cell receptor beta chain sequence and its context. What this receptor recognizes is not known. Per-nucleotide qualities are absent, and no much larger clonotype sits a single base away. The receptor library was made with the immunoSEQ multiplex PCR assay. In TCRdb, the immuneACCESS table is reduced to in-frame sequences with V and J assigned. These tables do not hold every clone; where another copy was compared, an unresolved V gene accounts for under half, and the others remain unexplained. Across this sample there are approximately 75,000 clones, with around nine tenths seen only once. Clones ranked in the top ten supply 0.4% to 0.5% of the sample. The record originates from a study of technical replicates of blood from four donors (dated by TCRdb to 2016 to 2017). The junction shows trimming of 8 bases on V and 3 bases on J, plus 13 bases between the germline ends. The CDR3 measures 13 amino acids from cysteine to phenylalanine. Of all the DNA, just the CDR3 is kept, 39 bases in frame from base 1. CDR1 and CDR2, looked up from the germline V gene, are ENHRY and SYGVKD.

The receptor comes from a human donor in good health. The rearrangement combines TRBV10-3 with TRBJ1-2; the D gene is perhaps TRBD1, on 5 matching bases. Sample: T cells isolated from PBMCs. In nucleotide form, the sequence is TGTGCCATCCTCGACAGCTCGGACTATGGCTACACCTTC. The translation is CAILDSSDYGYTF.